Listed below are T cell receptor beta chains from one sample, sequenced in a study of control samples from healthy donors and cancer patients. TCRdb's copy holds only in-frame clones and misses some; the assay was immunoSEQ multiplex PCR. In the table there are around 75,000 clones, roughly 92% of which are singletons. The material sequenced was blood. The receptor set was obtained from an older woman in good health. CDR3s include the opening cysteine and the closing phenylalanine or tryptophan. The order of the fields is V gene, D gene, J gene, CDR3 protein, CDR3 DNA. The D gene is left open where the match is weak.

>TRBV5-6|.|TRBJ1-2
CASSLVWNNYGYTF
TGTGCCAGCAGCTTGGTATGGAATAACTATGGCTACACCTTC
>TRBV3-1/TRBV3-2|.|TRBJ2-4
CASSQDLGPTGNIQYF
TGTGCCAGCAGCCAAGATTTAGGACCCACGGGTAACATTCAGTACTTC
>TRBV7-2|.|TRBJ2-7
CASSLVGQGGYEQYF
TGTGCCAGCAGCTTAGTTGGGCAGGGGGGCTACGAGCAGTACTTC
>TRBV3-1/TRBV3-2|TRBD1|TRBJ2-2
CASSPQGVGGELFF
TGTGCCAGCAGCCCACAGGGGGTGGGCGGGGAGCTGTTTTTT
>TRBV7-9|TRBD2|TRBJ2-1
CASSSGTSGRNEQFF
TGTGCCAGCAGCTCAGGGACTAGCGGGAGGAATGAGCAGTTCTTC
>TRBV2|.|TRBJ2-7
CASRPLSEQYF
TGTGCCAGCAGACCTCTAAGCGAGCAGTACTTC
>TRBV27|TRBD2|TRBJ2-7
CASSHGTSGRSPYEQYF
TGTGCCAGCAGTCACGGGACTAGCGGGAGAAGTCCCTACGAGCAGTACTTC
>TRBV19|.|TRBJ1-1
CASSRNTEAFF
TGTGCCAGTAGCAGGAACACTGAAGCTTTCTTT
>TRBV4-1|TRBD1|TRBJ2-1
CASSPTGGGSYNEQFF
TGCGCCAGCAGCCCCACAGGGGGAGGCTCCTACAATGAGCAGTTCTTC
>TRBV5-1|.|TRBJ2-1
CASSLVGYEQFF
TGCGCCAGCAGCTTGGTCGGGTATGAGCAGTTCTTC
>TRBV9|.|TRBJ2-7
CASSVDGGGHSYEQYF
TGTGCCAGCAGCGTAGATGGAGGGGGCCATTCCTACGAGCAGTACTTC
>TRBV5-4|.|TRBJ1-2
CASTQGQTYGYTF
TGTGCCAGCACCCAAGGACAGACCTATGGCTACACCTTC
>TRBV4-2|.|TRBJ1-2
CASSQGRQYGYTF
TGTGCCAGCAGCCAAGGTCGGCAGTATGGCTACACCTTC